This T cell receptor (beta chain) was profiled in a study of shared clonotypes between healthy human individuals. The study, taken as a whole, reports: Around 5% of naive CD4 clonotypes were common to a handful of donors.

Trimming pared 10 bases from V and 5 bases from J, leaving 21 bases between. Germline V gives CDR1 ENHRY, CDR2 SYGVKD. The CDR3 sequence is 14 residues long. Researchers partitioned CD4+ cells into CD45RA+ naive and CD45RA-negative memory subsets. Using about 190 ng DNA, about 30,000 T cell genomes, the sorted-subset replicate PCRs were run. Sequencing was performed with immunoSEQ multiplex PCR; in TCRdb, only in-frame clones are kept and a portion is missing. The data hold approximately 500,000 clones, with almost 97% observed a single time. About this clone: Its antigen is still unknown.

The clonotype originates from a woman in her 30s in good health. V usage is TRBV10-3 and J usage is TRBJ2-7, with D possibly being TRBD1 (6 bases). The sequencing input was naive CD4+ T cells sorted from blood. The subset: CD45RA+ positively selected. The CDR3 region is CASTPGHVLNEQYF. CDR3 sequence (DNA): TGTGCCAGCACACCGGGACATGTTCTCAACGAGCAGTACTTC.